This entry is about one T cell receptor beta chain. Its antigen is as yet unknown. The sample belongs to a study of cytomegalovirus exposure and HLA in healthy donors. Across the whole study: Researchers previously reported finding roughly 120 million unique TCR beta sequences from around 200 million T cells. Study findings and constraints: TCR beta sequences numbering around 15,000 were associated with HLA alleles at 0.05 false discovery rate in a later analysis. Differences between HLA loci emerged in a later analysis of TCR association rates, with DRB1 most and HLA-C fewest.

Germline CDR1 is MGHRA and CDR2 is YSYEKL. There are 16 residues in the CDR3. Trimming cost V 3 bases and J 4 bases; bases outside gene matches: 7. Every donor was a healthy person donating bone marrow. The PCR used 60 Vbeta and 13 Jbeta primers. Profiled with immunoSEQ multiplex PCR; TCRdb holds only in-frame clones, not every one. This sample has 150,000 to 200,000 clones, with roughly 70% found just once. The TCR sequence derives from a woman aged 25 to 45 in good health and CMV-seronegative. Sequenced input: PBMCs. This sequence joins TRBV4-1 and TRBJ2-7, with TRBD2 identical over 12 bases. CDR3 sequence (DNA): TGCGCCAGCAGCCAGGGATGGACTAGCGGGAAATACGAGCAGTACTTC. It translates to CASSQGWTSGKYEQYF.